This TCR beta chain was captured by sequencing in a study of T cell responses to AZD1222 COVID-19 vaccine. The CDR3 length is 14 residues. Trimming took off 5 bases at V and 5 bases at J, with 16 bases between the two ends. Germline loops: CDR1 SGHTA, CDR2 FQGNSA. Study-wide results and caveats: Sampled repertoires all dated from after the peak T cell response. Most donors were white British and more were female, and clonal diversity was possibly underestimated.

A remark on this clone: No antigen is known for it.

Profiled with immunoSEQ multiplex PCR; TCRdb holds only in-frame clones, not every one. The data hold about 50,000 clones, with over 75% observed a single time. The input for sequencing was peripheral blood, taken on day 0 of AZD1222 vaccination. The TCR originated in an adult in good health. The chain employs TRBV7-2 and TRBJ2-7, with D unclear. The CDR3 loop is CASSPRPWTDEQYF. DNA for the CDR3: TGTGCCAGCAGCCCCCGACCCTGGACGGACGAGCAGTACTTC.